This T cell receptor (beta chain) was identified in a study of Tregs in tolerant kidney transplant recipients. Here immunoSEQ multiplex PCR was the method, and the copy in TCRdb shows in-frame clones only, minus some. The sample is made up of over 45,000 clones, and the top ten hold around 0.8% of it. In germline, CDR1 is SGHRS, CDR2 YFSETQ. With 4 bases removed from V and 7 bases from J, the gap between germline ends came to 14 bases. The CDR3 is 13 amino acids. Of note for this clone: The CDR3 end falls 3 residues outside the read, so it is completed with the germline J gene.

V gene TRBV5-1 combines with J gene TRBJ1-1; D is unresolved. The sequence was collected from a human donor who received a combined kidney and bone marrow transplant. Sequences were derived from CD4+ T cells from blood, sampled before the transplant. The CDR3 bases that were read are TGCGCCAGCAGCCCGACCGTGACAAATGAA. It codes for CASSPTVTNE. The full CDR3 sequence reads CASSPTVTNEAFF.